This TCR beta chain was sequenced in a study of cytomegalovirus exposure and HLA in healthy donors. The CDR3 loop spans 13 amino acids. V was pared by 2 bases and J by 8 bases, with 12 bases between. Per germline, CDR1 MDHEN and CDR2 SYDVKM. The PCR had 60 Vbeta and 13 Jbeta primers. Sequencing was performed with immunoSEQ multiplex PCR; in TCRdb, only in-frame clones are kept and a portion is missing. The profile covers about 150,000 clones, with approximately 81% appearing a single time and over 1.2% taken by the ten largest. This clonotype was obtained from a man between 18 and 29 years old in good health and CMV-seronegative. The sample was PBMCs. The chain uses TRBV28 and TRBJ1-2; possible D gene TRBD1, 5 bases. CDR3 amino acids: CASSLGGIRGYTF. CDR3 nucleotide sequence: TGTGCCAGCAGTTTAGGGGGGATCAGGGGCTACACCTTC.